This T cell receptor beta chain was recorded in a study of vaccination and CD4 T cells after COVID-19. Study-level findings and limits: SARS-CoV-2-reactive clonotypes showed a nonsignificant median rise from approximately 21 to 40. Detection of a median roughly 83% of reactive clones in convalescent patients was confined to the period after vaccination.

As for time point: late sampling 161 to 241 days after vaccination in a few convalescent patients. Indicated treatment: roughly ten-day PBMC culture with coronavirus spike peptide pools or control peptides (ViraFEST assay). It was with around 9.6 IU/ml IL-2 and around 10 ug/ml peptide pools that 2.2 million or so PBMCs per well were cultured. Concerning this clonotype: Its antigen is currently unknown.

This CDR3 has 18 residues. The V gene lost 2 bases and the J gene lost 1 base, with 15 bases spanning the gap. Germline V CDR1 and CDR2: LNHNV, YYDKDF (reference sequence). Cultured CD4+ T cells had their DNA profiled by the Oncomine TCR Beta short-read assay. Using its own MiXCR run on the PCR reads, TCRdb lists one record per CDR3 protein. The table has around 16,000 distinct CDR3 sequences, more than 40% seen once. The receptor was derived from a human donor who had recovered from COVID-19. The chain employs TRBV15 and TRBJ2-6; unclear D gene. Here the sequenced sample was CD4+ T cells from blood, cultured in vitro, taken about 7 months after SARS-CoV-2 vaccination. The CDR3 DNA is TGTGCCACCAGCAGAACGGCCCAGATAGAATCTGGGGCCAACGTCCTGACTTTC. Its translation: CATSRTAQIESGANVLTF.